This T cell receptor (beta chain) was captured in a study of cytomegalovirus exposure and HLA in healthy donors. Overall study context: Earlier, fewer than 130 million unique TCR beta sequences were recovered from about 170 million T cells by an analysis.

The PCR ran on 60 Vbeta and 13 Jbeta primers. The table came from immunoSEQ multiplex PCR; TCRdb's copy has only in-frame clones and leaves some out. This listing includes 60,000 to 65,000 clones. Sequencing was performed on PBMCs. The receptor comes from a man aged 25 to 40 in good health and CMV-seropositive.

CDR3 DNA sequence: TGTGCCAGCAGCCCGATACAGCGGAGTCAATCCTATGGCTACACCTTC. The encoded protein is CASSPIQRSQSYGYTF. This chain links TRBV11-2 with TRBJ1-2, with D unclear. Per germline, CDR1 SGHAT and CDR2 FQNNGV. The CDR3 covers 16 residues. V lost 5 bases to trimming and J lost 4 bases, with 20 bases between them.